This T cell receptor beta chain was recovered during a study of T cell responses to AZD1222 COVID-19 vaccine. Here immunoSEQ multiplex PCR was the method, and the copy in TCRdb shows in-frame clones only, minus some. The sample lists 130,000 or so clones; about 89% were seen once. The study's findings and limits: Nearly half of spike-specific TCRs reportedly target unmutated variant regions. The repertoires were collected only after the peak T cell response.

About this clone: Its antigen is unidentified.

The sequencing used peripheral blood, collected on day 0 of AZD1222 vaccination. The receptor comes from an adult in good health.

The chain's CDR3 is CASSLSGLRDTEAFF. The DNA for the CDR3 is TGTGCCAGCAGCTTATCGGGCCTAAGGGACACTGAAGCTTTCTTT. This chain connects TRBV7-9 to TRBJ1-1; the D is unclear. Trimming removed 2 bases at V and 3 bases at J, with 13 bases between. This CDR3 is 15 amino acids long. Per the germline V gene, CDR1 is SEHNR and CDR2 is FQNEAQ (reference sequence).